This T cell receptor beta chain is from a study of blood T cell repertoires in COVID-19. The wider study: Spain, Italy and the United States supplied samples that represented acute and convalescent COVID-19. Nucleic acid was either cDNA or gDNA, and it came from T cells, B-cell-depleted T cells, or PBMCs.

The germline CDR1 and CDR2 sequences are SGHDT and YYEEEE. V lost 3 bases and J 7 bases, leaving 19 bases between the germline ends. The CDR3 loop spans 15 amino acids. Per the authors' pipeline: From reference gene primer amplification, estimates of nucleated cell counts were derived. TCRdb keeps only in-frame clones here, not all; method: immunoSEQ multiplex PCR. The V and J calls and clone size come from that table; D and trimming were worked out from the DNA. This table has about 170,000 clones, around 82% appearing once. The sequence was collected from a man in his sixties or seventies with active or convalescent COVID-19. Input material: peripheral blood. The chain uses TRBV5-6 and TRBJ1-2; weak D call: TRBD1 (5 bases). As DNA, the CDR3 is TGTGCCAGCAGCTCCCCTGCGCAGGGAATGGGTGGCTACACCTTC. The encoded protein is CASSSPAQGMGGYTF. The full variable domain, completed using reference TRBV5-6 and TRBJ1-2, is DAGVTQSPTHLIKTRGQQVTLRCSPKSGHDTVSWYQQALGQGPQFIFQYYEEEERQRGNFPDRFSGHQFPNYSSELNVNALLLGDSALYLCASSSPAQGMGGYTFGSGTRLTVV.